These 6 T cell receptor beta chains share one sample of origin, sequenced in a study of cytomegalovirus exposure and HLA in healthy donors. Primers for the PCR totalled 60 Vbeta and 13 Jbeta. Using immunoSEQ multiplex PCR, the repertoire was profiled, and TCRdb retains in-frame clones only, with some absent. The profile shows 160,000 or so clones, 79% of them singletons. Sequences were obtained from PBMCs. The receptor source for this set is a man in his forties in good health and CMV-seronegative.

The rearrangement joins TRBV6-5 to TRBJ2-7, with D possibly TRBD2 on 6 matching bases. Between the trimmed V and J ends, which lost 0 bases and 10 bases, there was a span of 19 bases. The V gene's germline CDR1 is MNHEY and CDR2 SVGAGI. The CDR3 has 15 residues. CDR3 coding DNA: TGTGCCAGCAGTTACTCGGCAGCGGGTCTTTCCGAACAGTACTTC. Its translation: CASSYSAAGLSEQYF.

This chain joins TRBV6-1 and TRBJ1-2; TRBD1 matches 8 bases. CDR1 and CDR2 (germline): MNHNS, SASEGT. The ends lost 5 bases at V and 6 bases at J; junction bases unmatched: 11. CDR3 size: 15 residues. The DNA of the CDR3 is TGTGCCAGCAGTAAACTTGCAGGGGGCGCGGATGGCTACACCTTC. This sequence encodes CASSKLAGGADGYTF.

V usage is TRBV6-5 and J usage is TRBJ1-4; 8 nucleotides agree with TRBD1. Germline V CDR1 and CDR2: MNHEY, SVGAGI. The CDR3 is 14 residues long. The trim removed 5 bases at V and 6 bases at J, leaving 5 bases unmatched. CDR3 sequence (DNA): TGTGCCAGCAGTAAGGACAGGGTCGATGAAAAACTGTTTTTT. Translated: CASSKDRVDEKLFF.

The CDR3: CASSLWTGSVEAFF. The DNA for the CDR3 is TGCGCCAGCAGCTTATGGACAGGGTCGGTTGAAGCTTTCTTT. The chain has TRBV5-1 and TRBJ1-1, with 8 bases lining up with TRBD1. From germline, CDR1 is SGHRS and CDR2 YFSETQ. The V segment lost 2 bases and the J segment 7 bases; nucleotides outside the gene matches: 7. This CDR3 region has 14 residues.

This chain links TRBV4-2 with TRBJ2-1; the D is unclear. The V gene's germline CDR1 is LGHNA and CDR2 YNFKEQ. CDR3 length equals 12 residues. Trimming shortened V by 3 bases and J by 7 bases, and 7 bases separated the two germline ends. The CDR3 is CASSQWRNEQFF. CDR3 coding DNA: TGTGCCAGCAGCCAGTGGAGAAATGAGCAGTTCTTC.

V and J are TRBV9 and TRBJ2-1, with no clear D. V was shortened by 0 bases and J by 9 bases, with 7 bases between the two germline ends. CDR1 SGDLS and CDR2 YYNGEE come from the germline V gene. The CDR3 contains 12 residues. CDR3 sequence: CASSVAESEQFF. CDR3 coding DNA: TGTGCCAGCAGCGTAGCGGAGAGTGAGCAGTTCTTC.